The 18 T cell receptor beta chains reported below all come from one sample, sequenced in a study of beta chain features in type 1 diabetes. Every isolated RNA sample was fully reverse transcribed, so sequencing captured expressed TCRB transcripts. Libraries were prepared by immunoSEQ multiplex PCR; TCRdb keeps only in-frame clonotypes and omits some of them. This sample has 360,000 or so clones; around 20% occur once, and the top ten carry approximately 0.046%. Sequenced material: naive CD4+ T cells from blood. These receptor sequences come from a woman under 30 in good health.

J is TRBJ2-3 and V is TRBV5-1; TRBD2 aligns across 7 bases. The V gene end was trimmed by 4 bases and the J gene end by 7 bases; junction bases not matched to a gene: 15. The CDR3 has 16 residues. CDR1 SGHRS and CDR2 YFSETQ come from the germline V gene. CDR3 DNA sequence: TGCGCCAGCAGCAGTACGGGGGGAGGGCCGCTCCATACGCAGTATTTT. This sequence encodes CASSSTGGGPLHTQYF.

This clone was counted between two and nine times. This rearrangement joins TRBV6-6 to TRBJ1-1; D possibly corresponds to TRBD1 (5 bases). V was trimmed by 6 bases and J by 1 base, leaving 12 bases between them. Germline CDR1 reads MNHNY; CDR2 reads SVGAGI (reference sequence). The CDR3 totals 14 residues. The CDR3 loop reads CASRMGRGNTEAFF. In DNA form, the CDR3 reads TGTGCCAGCAGGATGGGGAGGGGGAACACTGAAGCTTTCTTT.

This chain links TRBV6-1 with TRBJ2-3, with 7 bases aligning to TRBD1. V lost 0 bases and J lost 7; bases outside the gene matches: 10. Germline CDR1 is MNHNS and CDR2 is SASEGT. The CDR3 totals 16 residues. The CDR3 is CASSEAMTGFYNTQYF. CDR3 sequence (DNA): TGTGCCAGCAGTGAAGCGATGACAGGGTTCTATAATACGCAGTATTTT.

The chain recombines TRBV19 with TRBJ2-5; 7 bases fit TRBD2. Germline V gene data show CDR1 as LNHDA and CDR2 as SQIVND (reference sequence). The CDR3 loop spans 13 amino acids. The ends lost 6 bases at V and 5 bases at J; junction bases unmatched: 6. The CDR3: CASRPGGLETQYF. DNA for the CDR3: TGTGCCAGTAGGCCCGGGGGGTTGGAGACCCAGTACTTC.

The chain couples TRBV7-2 to TRBJ1-2; tentatively, D is TRBD1 (6 bases). Deletions cut 4 bases from V and 4 bases from J, with 19 bases between. CDR3 length: 16 residues. Germline V gives CDR1 SGHTA, CDR2 FQGNSA. The CDR3 DNA follows: TGTGCCAGCAGCTCAGGACAGCTCGTACCTAGCTATGGCTACACCTTC. Encoded protein: CASSSGQLVPSYGYTF. The variable domain in full, with the rest retrieved from reference TRBV7-2 and TRBJ1-2, is GAGVSQSPSNKVTEKGKDVELRCDPISGHTALYWYRQSLGQGLEFLIYFQGNSAPDKSGLPSDRFSAERTGGSVSTLTIQRTQQEDSAVYLCASSSGQLVPSYGYTFGSGTRLTVV.

This clone has just a few counts. The rearrangement uses TRBV19 and TRBJ2-6; 10 bases fit TRBD1. After removal of 4 bases from V and 2 bases from J, the junction contained 5 bases not matched to a gene. There are 17 residues in the CDR3. Germline CDR1 is LNHDA and CDR2 is SQIVND (reference sequence). The CDR3: CASSTPGTGAGANVLTF. The DNA for the CDR3 is TGTGCCAGTAGTACTCCCGGGACAGGGGCTGGGGCCAACGTCCTGACTTTC. Full variable domain (outside the CDR3, taken from reference TRBV19 and TRBJ2-6): DGGITQSPKYLFRKEGQNVTLSCEQNLNHDAMYWYRQDPGQGLRLIYYSQIVNDFQKGDIAEGYSVSREKKESFPLTVTSAQKNPTAFYLCASSTPGTGAGANVLTFGAGSRLTVL.

The chain employs TRBV5-1 and TRBJ1-2; D possibly corresponds to TRBD1 (5 bases). V lost 2 bases and J lost 6, with 11 bases in between. The CDR3 length is 13 residues. Germline CDR1 SGHRS, CDR2 YFSETQ. CDR3 sequence: CASSLAGLDGYTF. The CDR3 DNA sequence: TGCGCCAGCAGCTTAGCAGGGTTGGATGGCTACACCTTC.

Only a few counts were recorded for this clone. V gene TRBV5-6 combines with J gene TRBJ2-6; no reliable D call. Germline CDR1 is SGHDT and CDR2 is YYEEEE. The CDR3 spans 15 residues. The V gene lost 0 bases and the J gene lost 0 bases, with 4 bases spanning the gap. The CDR3 DNA sequence: TGTGCCAGCAGCTTGGACAGCTCTGGGGCCAACGTCCTGACTTTC. Residues: CASSLDSSGANVLTF.

This clone has a single count. V usage is TRBV10-3 and J usage is TRBJ2-3; 13 bases agree with TRBD2. The CDR3 is made up of 15 amino acids. The J segment lost 3 bases and the V segment lost 6 bases, leaving 3 bases of the junction unmatched. Germline CDR1 and CDR2: ENHRY and SYGVKD. The CDR3 DNA is TGTGCCATCAGGACTAGCGGGGGGTCTACAGATACGCAGTATTTT. Encoded protein: CAIRTSGGSTDTQYF.

This chain uses TRBV15 with TRBJ2-2; TRBD1 might be the D (6 bases). In germline, CDR1 is LNHNV, CDR2 YYDKDF (reference sequence). Deletions cut 4 bases from V and 1 base from J, with 7 bases between. The CDR3 consists of 14 residues. The CDR3 DNA follows: TGTGCCACCAGCACACAGGGGAACACCGGGGAGCTGTTTTTT. Amino acid sequence: CATSTQGNTGELFF.

V usage is TRBV5-1 and J usage is TRBJ2-5; D unclear. V was pared by 8 bases and J by 5 bases, with 13 bases between. Germline loops: CDR1 SGHRS, CDR2 YFSETQ. The CDR3 has 12 residues. CDR3: CASSEVLETQYF. In nucleotides, the CDR3 is TGCGCCAGTTCCGAGGTATTGGAGACCCAGTACTTC.

The rearrangement links TRBV7-9 to TRBJ2-5, with 11 bases fitting TRBD2. The CDR3 is made up of 16 amino acids. Germline-derived CDR1 and CDR2 are SEHNR and FQNEAQ (reference sequence). V lost 5 bases and J lost 5; bases outside the gene matches: 10. CDR3 nucleotides: TGTGCCAGCAGCGAGGGGATAGCGGGAGGGCCGGAGACCCAGTACTTC. Translated, it gives CASSEGIAGGPETQYF.

The chain links TRBV27 to TRBJ2-7, with D possibly TRBD1 on 6 matching bases. The CDR3 has 16 amino acids. V was trimmed by 5 bases and J by 2 bases, leaving 19 bases between them. The V gene's germline CDR1 is MNHEY and CDR2 SMNVEV (reference sequence). CDR3 amino acids: CASSHFTGQLAYEQYF. The CDR3, as DNA: TGTGCCAGCAGTCACTTCACAGGGCAACTCGCCTACGAGCAGTACTTC.

The chain employs TRBV4-3 and TRBJ2-5, with TRBD2 identical over 12 bases. Per germline, CDR1 LGHNA and CDR2 YSLEER. V trimming: 4 bases; J trimming: 2 bases; junction bases outside the gene matches: 11. The CDR3 is 18 residues long. The CDR3 sequence: CASSRTQPLAGGQETQYF. The DNA of the CDR3 is TGCGCCAGCAGCCGAACCCAACCACTAGCGGGGGGACAAGAGACCCAGTACTTC.

The chain links TRBV9 to TRBJ1-1, with TRBD1 matching over 8 bases. The germline V gene encodes CDR1 SGDLS and CDR2 YYNGEE. CDR3 length: 15 amino acids. Germline trimming cut 0 bases from V and 1 base from J; bases unmatched to any gene: 2. CDR3 coding DNA: TGTGCCAGCAGCGTAGGGCAGGGGGCGAACACTGAAGCTTTCTTT. Its translation: CASSVGQGANTEAFF.

The CDR3 reads CASSAAGGVNIQYF. The CDR3, as DNA: TGTGCCAGCAGCGCCGCGGGGGGGGTAAACATTCAGTACTTC. The chain uses TRBV7-9 and TRBJ2-4; 9 nucleotides match TRBD2. The CDR3 covers 14 residues. V shed 5 bases, J shed 6 bases, and the junction held 5 bases outside the gene matches. Germline V lookup: CDR1 SEHNR, CDR2 FQNEAQ (reference sequence).

This clone has only a few counts. The V call is TRBV19, the J call TRBJ2-7; maybe TRBD2 (6 bases). Germline loops: CDR1 LNHDA, CDR2 SQIVND (reference sequence). V was clipped by 8 bases and J by 2 bases, with 10 bases between them. The CDR3 totals 12 residues. In DNA form, the CDR3 reads TGTGCCAGTCAGGGCGGGACCTACGAGCAGTACTTC. Protein: CASQGGTYEQYF. Using reference TRBV19 and TRBJ2-7 for the parts outside the CDR3, the full variable domain is DGGITQSPKYLFRKEGQNVTLSCEQNLNHDAMYWYRQDPGQGLRLIYYSQIVNDFQKGDIAEGYSVSREKKESFPLTVTSAQKNPTAFYLCASQGGTYEQYFGPGTRLTVT.

The V and J genes are TRBV11-2 and TRBJ2-2, with a tentative D call TRBD1 (5 bases). The CDR3 sequence is 14 residues long. Germline loops: CDR1 SGHAT, CDR2 FQNNGV. The ends were cut back, 2 bases at V and 4 bases at J, with 8 bases in the middle. DNA of the CDR3: TGTGCCAGCAGCTTACAGGGATCCACCGGGGAGCTGTTTTTT. Encoded protein: CASSLQGSTGELFF.